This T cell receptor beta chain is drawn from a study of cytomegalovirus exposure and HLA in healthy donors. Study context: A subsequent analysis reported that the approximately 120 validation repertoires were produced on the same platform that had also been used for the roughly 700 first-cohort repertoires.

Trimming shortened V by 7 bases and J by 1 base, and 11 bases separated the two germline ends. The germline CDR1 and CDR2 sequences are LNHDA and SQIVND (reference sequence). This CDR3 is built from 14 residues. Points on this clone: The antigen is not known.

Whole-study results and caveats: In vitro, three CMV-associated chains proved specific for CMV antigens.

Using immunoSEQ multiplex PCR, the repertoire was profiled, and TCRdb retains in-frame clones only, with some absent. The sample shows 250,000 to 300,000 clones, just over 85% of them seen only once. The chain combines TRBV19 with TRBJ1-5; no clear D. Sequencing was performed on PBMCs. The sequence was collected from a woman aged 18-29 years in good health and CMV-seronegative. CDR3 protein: CASTPFVSNQPQHF. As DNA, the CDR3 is TGTGCCAGTACCCCCTTTGTGAGCAATCAGCCCCAGCATTTT.